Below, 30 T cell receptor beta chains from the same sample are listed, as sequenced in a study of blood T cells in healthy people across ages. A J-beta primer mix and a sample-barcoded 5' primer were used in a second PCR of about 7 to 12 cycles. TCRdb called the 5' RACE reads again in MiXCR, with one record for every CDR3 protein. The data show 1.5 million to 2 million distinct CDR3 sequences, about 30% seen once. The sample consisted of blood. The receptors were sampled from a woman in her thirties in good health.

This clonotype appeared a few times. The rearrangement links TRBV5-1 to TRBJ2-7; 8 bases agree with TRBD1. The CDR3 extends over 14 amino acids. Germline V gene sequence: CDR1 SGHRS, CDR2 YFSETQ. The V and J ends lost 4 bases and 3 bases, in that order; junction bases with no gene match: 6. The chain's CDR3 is CASSPLGQGYEQYF. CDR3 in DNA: TGCGCCAGCAGCCCCCTTGGACAGGGCTACGAGCAGTACTTC.

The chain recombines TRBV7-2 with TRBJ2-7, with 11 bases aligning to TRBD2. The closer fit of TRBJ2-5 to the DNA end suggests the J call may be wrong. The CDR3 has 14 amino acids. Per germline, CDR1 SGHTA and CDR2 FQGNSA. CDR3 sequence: CTSRLGLAEETQYF. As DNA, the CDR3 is TGTACCAGCAGACTGGGACTAGCGGAAGAGACCCAGTACTTC.

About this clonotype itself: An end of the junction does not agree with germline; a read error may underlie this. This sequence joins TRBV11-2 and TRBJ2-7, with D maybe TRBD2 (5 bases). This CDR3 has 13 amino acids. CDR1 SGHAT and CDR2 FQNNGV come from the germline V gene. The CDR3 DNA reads TGTGCCAGCAGGAGCACTAGATCCTACGTGCAGTACTTC. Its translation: CASRSTRSYVQYF.

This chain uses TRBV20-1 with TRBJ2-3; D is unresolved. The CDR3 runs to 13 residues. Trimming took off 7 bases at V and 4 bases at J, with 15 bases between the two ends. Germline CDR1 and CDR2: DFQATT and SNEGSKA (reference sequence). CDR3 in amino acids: CSVRRGFADTQYF. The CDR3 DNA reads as TGCAGTGTCCGCCGAGGATTCGCAGATACGCAGTATTTT.

CDR3 DNA sequence: TGTGCCAGCAGCTCGCCAGGCAGAAAACTGTTTTTT. As protein: CASSSPGRKLFF. V and J are TRBV7-6 and TRBJ1-4; D gene unclear. V lost 4 bases and J lost 10, with 10 bases in between. Germline CDR1 SGHVS, CDR2 FNYEAQ. The CDR3 length is 12 residues.

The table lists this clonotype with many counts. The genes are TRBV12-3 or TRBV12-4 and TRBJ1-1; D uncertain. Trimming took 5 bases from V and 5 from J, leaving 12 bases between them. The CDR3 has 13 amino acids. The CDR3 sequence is CASSRRHMTEAFF. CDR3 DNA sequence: TGTGCCAGCAGTCGGAGGCATATGACTGAAGCTTTCTTT.

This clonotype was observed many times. CDR3 in amino acids: CASSLDLVRQYF. The CDR3 coding sequence is TGTGCCAGCAGCTTAGATCTCGTAAGGCAGTACTTC. The gene calls are TRBV11-2 and TRBJ2-7; D is unclear. CDR1 is SGHAT and CDR2 is FQNNGV in the germline V gene. The V end was cut by 0 bases, the J end by 9 bases, with 9 bases between. CDR3 length equals 12 residues.

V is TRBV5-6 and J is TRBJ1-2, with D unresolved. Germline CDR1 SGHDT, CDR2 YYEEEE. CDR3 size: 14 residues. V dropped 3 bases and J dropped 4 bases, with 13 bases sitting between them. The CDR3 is CASSSLPDVYGYTF. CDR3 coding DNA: TGTGCCAGCAGCTCGCTGCCAGACGTCTATGGCTACACCTTC.

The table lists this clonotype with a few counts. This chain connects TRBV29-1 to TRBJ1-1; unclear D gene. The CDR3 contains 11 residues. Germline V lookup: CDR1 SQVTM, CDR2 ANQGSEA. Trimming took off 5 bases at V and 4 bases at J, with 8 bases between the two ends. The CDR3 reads CSVRVGTEAFF. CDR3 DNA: TGCAGCGTTCGAGTGGGCACTGAAGCTTTCTTT. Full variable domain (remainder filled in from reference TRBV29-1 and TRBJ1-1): SAVISQKPSRDICQRGTSLTIQCQVDSQVTMMFWYRQQPGQSLTLIATANQGSEATYESGFVIDKFPISRPNLTFSTLTVSNMSPEDSSIYLCSVRVGTEAFFGQGTRLTVV.

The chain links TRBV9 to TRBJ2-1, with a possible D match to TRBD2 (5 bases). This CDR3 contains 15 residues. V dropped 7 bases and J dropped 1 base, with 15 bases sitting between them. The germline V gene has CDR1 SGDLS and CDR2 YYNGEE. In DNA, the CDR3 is TGTGCCAGCTCCATGAGCGGAGGTTCCTACAATGAGCAGTTCTTC. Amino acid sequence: CASSMSGGSYNEQFF.

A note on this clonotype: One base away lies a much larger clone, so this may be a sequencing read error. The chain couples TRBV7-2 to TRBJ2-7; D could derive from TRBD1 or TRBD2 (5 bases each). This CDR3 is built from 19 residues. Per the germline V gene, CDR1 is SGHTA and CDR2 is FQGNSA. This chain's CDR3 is CACSLEALYIGTDSYEQYF. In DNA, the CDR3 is TGTGCCTGCAGCTTAGAGGCGTTGTACATTGGGACGGACTCCTACGAGCAGTACTTC.

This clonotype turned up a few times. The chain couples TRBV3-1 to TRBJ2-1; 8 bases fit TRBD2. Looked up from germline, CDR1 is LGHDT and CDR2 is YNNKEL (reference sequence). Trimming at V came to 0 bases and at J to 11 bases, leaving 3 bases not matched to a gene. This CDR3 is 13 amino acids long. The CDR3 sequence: CASSQDGLAKQFF. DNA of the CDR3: TGTGCCAGCAGCCAAGACGGACTAGCAAAGCAGTTCTTC.

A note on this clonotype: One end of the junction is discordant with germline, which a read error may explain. CDR3 region: CASSEDGRVSGANALTF. In DNA, the CDR3 is TGTGCCAGCAGTGAAGATGGGCGGGTCTCTGGGGCCAACGCCCTGACTTTC. V gene TRBV6-1 combines with J gene TRBJ2-6, with D perhaps given as TRBD1 or TRBD2 (5 bases each). The CDR3 extends over 17 amino acids. CDR1 MNHNS and CDR2 SASEGT come from the germline V gene.

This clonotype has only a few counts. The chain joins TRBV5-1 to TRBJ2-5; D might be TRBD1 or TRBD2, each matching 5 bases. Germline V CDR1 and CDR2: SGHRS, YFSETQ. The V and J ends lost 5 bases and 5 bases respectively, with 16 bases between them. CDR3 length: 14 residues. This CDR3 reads CASSRERGVETQYF. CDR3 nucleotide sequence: TGCGCCAGCAGTCGAGAGAGAGGGGTGGAGACCCAGTACTTC.

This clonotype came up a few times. CDR3 coding DNA: TGCGCCAGCGGTAGCGGGAAAGGTGTAGATACGCAGTATTTT. It yields the protein CASGSGKGVDTQYF. The chain recombines TRBV10-2 with TRBJ2-3; 8 bases fit TRBD2. Trimming cost V 8 bases and J 5 bases; bases outside gene matches: 9. CDR1 and CDR2 (germline): WSHSY, SAAADI. This CDR3 is built from 14 residues.

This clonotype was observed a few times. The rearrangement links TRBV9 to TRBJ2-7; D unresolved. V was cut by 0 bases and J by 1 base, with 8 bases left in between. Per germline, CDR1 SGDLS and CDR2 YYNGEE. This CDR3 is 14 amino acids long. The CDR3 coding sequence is TGTGCCAGCAGCGTAGATGACTTTTCCTACGAGCAGTACTTC. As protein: CASSVDDFSYEQYF.

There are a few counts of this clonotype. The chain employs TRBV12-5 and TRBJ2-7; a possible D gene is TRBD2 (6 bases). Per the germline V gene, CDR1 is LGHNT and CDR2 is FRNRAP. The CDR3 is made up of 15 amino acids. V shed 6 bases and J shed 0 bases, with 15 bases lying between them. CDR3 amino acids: CASGAALRGSYEQYF. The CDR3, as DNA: TGTGCTAGTGGAGCTGCCCTGCGGGGCTCCTACGAGCAGTACTTC.

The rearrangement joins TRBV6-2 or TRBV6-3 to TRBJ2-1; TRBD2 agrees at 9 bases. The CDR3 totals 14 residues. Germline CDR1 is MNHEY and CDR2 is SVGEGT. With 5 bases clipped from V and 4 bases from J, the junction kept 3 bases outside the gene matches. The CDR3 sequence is CASSRLAEYNEQFF. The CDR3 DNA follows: TGTGCCAGCAGTCGACTAGCGGAGTACAATGAGCAGTTCTTC.

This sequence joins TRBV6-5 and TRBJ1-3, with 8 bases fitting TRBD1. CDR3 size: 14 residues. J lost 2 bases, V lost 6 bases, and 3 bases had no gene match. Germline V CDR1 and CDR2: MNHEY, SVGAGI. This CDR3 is CASSMDRAGNTIYF. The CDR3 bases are TGTGCCAGCAGCATGGACAGGGCTGGAAACACCATATATTTT.

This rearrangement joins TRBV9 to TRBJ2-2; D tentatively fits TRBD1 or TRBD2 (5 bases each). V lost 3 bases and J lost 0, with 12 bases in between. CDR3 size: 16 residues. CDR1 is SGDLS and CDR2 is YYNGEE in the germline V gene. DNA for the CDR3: TGTGCCAGCAGCGACAGGCGGAGGCCGAACACCGGGGAGCTGTTTTTT. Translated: CASSDRRRPNTGELFF.

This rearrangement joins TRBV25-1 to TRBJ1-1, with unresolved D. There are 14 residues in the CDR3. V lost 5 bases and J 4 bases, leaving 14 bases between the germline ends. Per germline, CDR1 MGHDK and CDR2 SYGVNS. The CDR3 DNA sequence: TGTGCCAGCAGTCCAGTGGAGGGTGCCACTGAAGCTTTCTTT. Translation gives CASSPVEGATEAFF.

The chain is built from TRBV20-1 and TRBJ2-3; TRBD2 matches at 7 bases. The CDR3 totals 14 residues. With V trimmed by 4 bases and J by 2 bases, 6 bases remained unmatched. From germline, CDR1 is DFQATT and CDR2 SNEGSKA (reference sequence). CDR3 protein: CSAKWSGATDTQYF. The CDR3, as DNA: TGCAGTGCTAAATGGAGCGGGGCCACAGATACGCAGTATTTT.

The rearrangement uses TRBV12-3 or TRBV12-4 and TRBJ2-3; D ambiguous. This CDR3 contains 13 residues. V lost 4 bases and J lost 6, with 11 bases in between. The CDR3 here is CASSSESWDTQYF. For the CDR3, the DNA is TGTGCCAGCAGTTCGGAGAGTTGGGATACGCAGTATTTT.

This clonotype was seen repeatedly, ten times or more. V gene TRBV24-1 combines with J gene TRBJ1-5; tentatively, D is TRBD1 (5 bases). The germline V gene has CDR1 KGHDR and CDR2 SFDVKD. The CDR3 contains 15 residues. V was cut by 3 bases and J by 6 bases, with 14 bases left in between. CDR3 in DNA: TGTGCCACCAGTGATAGCCGGTATGGGGGTCAGCCCCAGCATTTT. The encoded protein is CATSDSRYGGQPQHF.

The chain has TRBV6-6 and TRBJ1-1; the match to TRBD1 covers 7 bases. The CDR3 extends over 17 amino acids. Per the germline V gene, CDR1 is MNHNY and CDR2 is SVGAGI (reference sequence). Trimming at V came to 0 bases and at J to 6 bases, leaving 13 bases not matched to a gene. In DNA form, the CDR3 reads TGTGCCAGCAGTTACTCGAGCAGGGGAGGGGGCCACGCTGAAGCTTTCTTT. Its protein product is CASSYSSRGGGHAEAFF.

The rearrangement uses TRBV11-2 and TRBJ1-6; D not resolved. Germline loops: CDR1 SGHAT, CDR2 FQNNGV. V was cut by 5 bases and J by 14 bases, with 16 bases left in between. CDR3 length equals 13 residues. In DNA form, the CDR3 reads TGTGCCAGCAGCCAGCCGCACCGTTCTGCCCTCCACTTT. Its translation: CASSQPHRSALHF.

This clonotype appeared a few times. The CDR3 here is CASSLEGWSYNEQFF. CDR3 DNA: TGTGCCAGCAGCTTAGAGGGGTGGTCCTACAATGAGCAGTTCTTC. The V gene is TRBV11-2, the J gene TRBJ2-1, with D uncertain. V was pared by 0 bases and J by 1 base, with 7 bases between. This CDR3 is built from 15 residues. Germline assignment: CDR1 SGHAT and CDR2 FQNNGV.

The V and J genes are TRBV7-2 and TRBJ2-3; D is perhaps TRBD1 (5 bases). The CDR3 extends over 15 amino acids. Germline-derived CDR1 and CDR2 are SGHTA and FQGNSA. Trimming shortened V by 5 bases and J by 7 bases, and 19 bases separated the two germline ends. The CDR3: CASSPRTGSPNTQYF. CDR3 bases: TGTGCCAGCAGCCCCCGTACAGGTTCCCCCAATACGCAGTATTTT.

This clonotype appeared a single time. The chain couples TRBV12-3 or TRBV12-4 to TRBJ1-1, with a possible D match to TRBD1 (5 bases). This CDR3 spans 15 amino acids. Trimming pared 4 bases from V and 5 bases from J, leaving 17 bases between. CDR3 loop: CASSSQGWGRTEAFF. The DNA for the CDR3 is TGTGCCAGCAGTTCCCAGGGCTGGGGACGGACTGAAGCTTTCTTT.

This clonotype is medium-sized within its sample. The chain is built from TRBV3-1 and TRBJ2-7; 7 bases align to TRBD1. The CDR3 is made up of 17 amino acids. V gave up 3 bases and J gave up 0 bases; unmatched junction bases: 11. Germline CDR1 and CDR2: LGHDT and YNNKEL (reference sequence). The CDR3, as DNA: TGTGCCAGCAGCCAGACGCAACAGGGGAAAAGCTCCTACGAGCAGTACTTC. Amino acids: CASSQTQQGKSSYEQYF.